Listed below are T cell receptor beta chains from one sample, sequenced in a study of T cell repertoires in cytomegalovirus infection. TCRdb fed the reads into MiXCR, producing one record per CDR3 protein. The data show approximately 500,000 distinct CDR3 sequences, more than 30% seen once. Antigens for these TCRs are unknown. The sample was cultured PBMCs, taken from culture after CMV antigen stimulation. The receptor set was obtained from a human donor in good health (CMV status not recorded). Some clones in this sample may be carry-over from other donors' samples. Both conserved end residues are part of each CDR3. The order of the fields is D gene, J gene, clone size, V gene, CDR3 protein, CDR3 DNA. The D gene is left open where the match is weak. Some rows mark clone size as missing; the rest say once, few, many or name a class of expanded clone.

. | TRBJ2-7 | . | TRBV28 | CASSLYYGEQYF | TGTGCCAGCAGTTTATACTACGGCGAGCAGTACTTC
. | TRBJ2-1 | few | TRBV12-3/TRBV12-4 | CASSSAQKDEQFF | TGTGCCAGCAGCTCGGCCCAGAAGGATGAGCAGTTCTTC
. | TRBJ2-7 | . | TRBV28 | CASSRLVVYEQYF | TGTGCCAGCAGCAGACTAGTAGTGTACGAGCAGTACTTC
. | TRBJ1-1 | few | TRBV12-3/TRBV12-4 | CASSFHGETEAFF | TGTGCCAGCAGTTTTCACGGCGAGACTGAAGCTTTCTTT
TRBD2 | TRBJ2-1 | . | TRBV11-2 | CASSLEFLAGGPSVNEQFF | TGTGCCAGCAGCTTAGAATTTCTAGCGGGAGGGCCCTCGGTGAATGAGCAGTTCTTC
. | TRBJ1-1 | . | TRBV19 | CASTLTRGVTEAFF | TGTGCCAGTACCCTAACACGGGGTGTAACTGAAGCTTTCTTT
TRBD2 | TRBJ2-1 | many | TRBV19 | CASSETSGNYNEQFF | TGTGCCAGTAGCGAGACTAGCGGTAACTACAATGAGCAGTTCTTC
. | TRBJ1-3 | . | TRBV6-8 | CASSRDQRNTIYF | TGTGCCAGCAGTAGGGATCAGAGGAACACCATATATTTT
TRBD1 | TRBJ1-2 | many | TRBV7-2 | CASIAPEGGAGYGYTF | TGTGCCAGCATCGCGCCGGAAGGGGGCGCAGGCTATGGCTACACCTTC
. | TRBJ1-1 | . | TRBV5-1 | CASSYRTGSNTEAFF | TGCGCCAGCAGCTACAGGACGGGGTCTAACACTGAAGCTTTCTTT
. | TRBJ2-5 | . | TRBV7-9 | CASSLDMGETQYF | TGTGCCAGCAGCCTGGACATGGGGGAGACCCAGTACTTC
TRBD2 | TRBJ2-3 | many | TRBV7-2 | CASSLGPSGRSDTQYF | TGTGCCAGCAGCTTAGGCCCTAGCGGGAGATCAGATACGCAGTATTTT
. | TRBJ2-4 | few | TRBV7-2 | CASSPDGGYIQYF | TGTGCCAGCAGCCCCGACGGGGGCTACATTCAGTACTTC
TRBD1 | TRBJ2-1 | . | TRBV18 | CASSLPGTGGYNEQFF | TGTGCCAGCTCACTACCCGGGACAGGGGGCTACAATGAGCAGTTCTTC
. | TRBJ1-1 | . | TRBV7-9 | CASSSRVAENTEAFF | TGTGCCAGCAGCTCCCGTGTGGCGGAGAACACTGAAGCTTTCTTT